Listed below are T cell receptor beta chains from one sample, sequenced in a study of T cell repertoires in cytomegalovirus infection. The antigens of these receptors remain unknown. MiXCR, run by TCRdb on the reads, gives a single entry per CDR3 protein. The repertoire holds 800,000 to 950,000 distinct CDR3 sequences, with 32% as singletons. Sequenced here: cultured CD8+ T cells from PBMCs, sampled from culture after CMV antigen stimulation. These receptors originate from a human donor in good health (CMV status not recorded). Some clones in this sample may be carry-over from other donors' samples. CDR3s include the opening cysteine and the closing phenylalanine or tryptophan. The D gene is left open where the match is weak. Clone size, where shown, is once, few, many, or a class for clones that have expanded.

length: 15
size: .
D: .
J: TRBJ2-1
V: TRBV4-2
CDR3: CASSHYREPYNEQFF
DNA: TGTGCCAGCAGCCATTATCGAGAACCATACAATGAGCAGTTCTTC

length: 18
size: many
D: .
J: TRBJ1-4
V: TRBV7-2
CDR3: CASSLSSRGGPTNEKLFF
DNA: TGTGCCAGCAGCTTAAGCTCCAGGGGAGGACCCACTAATGAAAAACTGTTTTTT

length: 15
size: few
D: .
J: TRBJ2-5
V: TRBV28
CDR3: CASSGSAGYQETQYF
DNA: TGTGCCAGCAGTGGAAGTGCAGGGTACCAAGAGACCCAGTACTTC

length: 16
size: .
D: .
J: TRBJ1-2
V: TRBV7-6
CDR3: CASSFSADRQIYGYTF
DNA: TGTGCCAGCAGCTTTTCTGCCGACAGACAGATTTATGGCTACACCTTC

length: 15
size: .
D: .
J: TRBJ2-3
V: TRBV20-1
CDR3: CSARDENGNTDTQYF
DNA: TGCAGTGCTAGAGATGAGAACGGCAACACAGATACGCAGTATTTT

length: 13
size: many
D: .
J: TRBJ1-1
V: TRBV7-6
CDR3: CASSLDGYTEAFF
DNA: TGTGCCAGCAGCTTGGACGGTTACACTGAAGCTTTCTTT

length: 13
size: .
D: .
J: TRBJ1-2
V: TRBV6-5
CDR3: CASSYNSRYGYTF
DNA: TGTGCCAGCAGTTACAACAGCCGCTATGGCTACACCTTC

length: 17
size: few
D: .
J: TRBJ2-1
V: TRBV7-9
CDR3: CASSLSRVGSSYNEQFF
DNA: TGTGCCAGCAGCTTAAGCAGGGTTGGGAGCTCCTACAATGAGCAGTTCTTC

length: 15
size: .
D: .
J: TRBJ2-1
V: TRBV4-1
CDR3: CASSQGYPGINEQFF
DNA: TGCGCCAGCAGCCAAGGCTATCCGGGGATCAATGAGCAGTTCTTC

length: 17
size: .
D: TRBD2
J: TRBJ2-5
V: TRBV15
CDR3: CATSRGEGLADQETQYF
DNA: TGTGCCACCAGCAGAGGGGAAGGACTAGCGGATCAAGAGACCCAGTACTTC

length: 16
size: .
D: .
J: TRBJ1-5
V: TRBV4-1
CDR3: CASSQVVGFSNQPQHF
DNA: TGTGCCAGCAGCCAAGTGGTGGGGTTCTCCAATCAGCCCCAGCATTTT

length: 16
size: many
D: .
J: TRBJ2-3
V: TRBV7-8
CDR3: CASTVLGGHMTDTQYF
DNA: TGTGCCAGCACCGTCTTAGGAGGGCATATGACAGATACGCAGTATTTT

length: 12
size: .
D: .
J: TRBJ1-2
V: TRBV29-1
CDR3: CSVGSGRYGYTF
DNA: TGCAGCGTTGGTTCGGGGCGGTATGGCTACACCTTC

length: 16
size: .
D: TRBD1
J: TRBJ2-7
V: TRBV14
CDR3: CASSQTGQASSYEQYF
DNA: TGTGCCAGCAGCCAGACCGGACAGGCCTCGTCCTACGAGCAGTACTTC

length: 12
size: .
D: TRBD2
J: TRBJ2-4
V: TRBV29-1
CDR3: CSVVASGGRQYF
DNA: TGCAGCGTTGTGGCTAGCGGGGGCCGACAGTACTTC

length: 15
size: .
D: TRBD1
J: TRBJ1-1
V: TRBV7-9
CDR3: CASSSQDRGRAEAFF
DNA: TGTGCCAGCAGCTCTCAAGACAGGGGGCGGGCTGAAGCTTTCTTT

length: 14
size: .
D: TRBD1
J: TRBJ1-1
V: TRBV10-3
CDR3: CAISESGGGNEAFF
DNA: TGTGCCATCAGTGAGTCAGGAGGGGGCAATGAAGCTTTCTTT

length: 15
size: few
D: .
J: TRBJ2-2
V: TRBV7-7
CDR3: CASSFGPGHSGELFF
DNA: TGTGCTAGCAGCTTTGGCCCGGGGCATAGCGGGGAGCTGTTTTTT

length: 14
size: .
D: .
J: TRBJ2-6
V: TRBV20-1
CDR3: CSASLPPGANVLTF
DNA: TGCAGTGCTAGTTTACCCCCTGGGGCCAACGTCCTGACTTTC

length: 15
size: .
D: .
J: TRBJ1-1
V: TRBV19
CDR3: CASSLGGTLAAEAFF
DNA: TGTGCCAGTAGTCTAGGCGGGACCCTAGCCGCTGAAGCTTTCTTT

length: 15
size: .
D: TRBD1
J: TRBJ1-2
V: TRBV6-2/TRBV6-3
CDR3: CASSYSGQGDYGYTF
DNA: TGTGCCAGCAGTTACTCGGGACAGGGCGACTATGGCTACACCTTC

length: 13
size: .
D: .
J: TRBJ1-2
V: TRBV7-9
CDR3: CASSFGSKGGYTF
DNA: TGTGCCAGCAGCTTCGGGAGCAAGGGTGGCTACACCTTC

length: 14
size: few
D: .
J: TRBJ1-5
V: TRBV7-8
CDR3: CASARGGYNQPQHF
DNA: TGTGCCAGCGCCCGGGGGGGGTACAATCAGCCCCAGCATTTT

length: 17
size: .
D: .
J: TRBJ1-1
V: TRBV4-1
CDR3: CASSHPVAVWGNTEAFF
DNA: TGTGCCAGCAGCCATCCAGTTGCGGTCTGGGGAAACACTGAAGCTTTCTTT

length: 12
size: once
D: .
J: TRBJ2-7
V: TRBV7-6
CDR3: CASSQDGTGQYF
DNA: TGTGCCAGCAGCCAGGACGGAACCGGCCAGTACTTC

length: 14
size: few
D: TRBD1
J: TRBJ1-1
V: TRBV2
CDR3: CASSVGDRVAEAFF
DNA: TGTGCCAGCAGTGTCGGGGACAGGGTTGCTGAAGCTTTCTTT

length: 15
size: many
D: TRBD2
J: TRBJ2-1
V: TRBV10-3
CDR3: CAISESDRGGNEQFF
DNA: TGTGCCATCAGTGAGTCGGACCGGGGGGGGAATGAGCAGTTCTTC

length: 14
size: .
D: .
J: TRBJ2-1
V: TRBV19
CDR3: CASSTGNPYNEQFF
DNA: TGTGCCAGTAGTACAGGGAATCCCTACAATGAGCAGTTCTTC

length: 14
size: .
D: .
J: TRBJ2-2
V: TRBV27
CDR3: CASSPRQVGGELFF
DNA: TGTGCCAGCAGTCCCCGACAGGTTGGCGGGGAGCTGTTTTTT

length: 15
size: .
D: .
J: TRBJ2-5
V: TRBV2
CDR3: CASSVRRGSQETQYF
DNA: TGTGCCAGCAGTGTCCGACGGGGTAGTCAAGAGACCCAGTACTTC

length: 15
size: few
D: TRBD1
J: TRBJ2-6
V: TRBV9
CDR3: CASSVAQGAPNVLTF
DNA: TGTGCCAGCAGCGTAGCCCAGGGGGCTCCCAACGTCCTGACTTTC

length: 12
size: .
D: TRBD1
J: TRBJ2-5
V: TRBV20-1
CDR3: CSAPDRRETQYF
DNA: TGCAGTGCCCCGGACAGGCGAGAGACCCAGTACTTC

length: 17
size: few
D: .
J: TRBJ1-1
V: TRBV5-4
CDR3: CASSPLNRVGFDTEAFF
DNA: TGTGCCAGCAGCCCTTTAAACAGGGTGGGGTTTGACACTGAAGCTTTCTTT

length: 16
size: .
D: .
J: TRBJ2-3
V: TRBV10-3
CDR3: CAISDYLLDGTDTQYF
DNA: TGTGCCATCAGTGATTACCTTTTGGACGGGACAGATACGCAGTATTTT

length: 17
size: .
D: TRBD1
J: TRBJ1-6
V: TRBV10-3
CDR3: CAISESGTDRVNSPLHF
DNA: TGTGCCATCAGTGAGTCGGGTACTGACAGGGTTAATTCACCCCTCCACTTT

length: 14
size: many
D: .
J: TRBJ2-7
V: TRBV7-2
CDR3: CASSLTPAYYEQYF
DNA: TGTGCCAGCAGCTTGACGCCCGCCTACTACGAGCAGTACTTC

length: 11
size: .
D: .
J: TRBJ1-2
V: TRBV5-1
CDR3: CASSSDEGYTF
DNA: TGCGCCAGCAGCTCGGACGAGGGCTACACCTTC